This record looks at one TCR beta chain sequence and its context. The repertoire was sequenced with immunoSEQ multiplex PCR; TCRdb's copy has only in-frame clones and lacks some. The sample lists under 400,000 clones, roughly nine tenths occurring once. The data were obtained in a study of blood T cell repertoires in COVID-19. V lost 3 bases, J lost 5 bases, and 8 bases lay in between. The CDR3 extends over 13 amino acids. Germline CDR1 SGHNT, CDR2 YENEEA. Source material: peripheral blood. This receptor was obtained from a woman in her sixties or seventies with COVID-19, enrolled during active disease. This chain joins TRBV11-3 and TRBJ2-1, with D unresolved. The CDR3 DNA is TGTGCCAGCAGCTTTTCCCGGGACAATGAGCAGTTCTTC. As protein: CASSFSRDNEQFF.